The next 7 T cell receptor beta chains were all read from a single sample in a study of PD-L1 blockade in urothelial cancer. Clones were read by immunoSEQ multiplex PCR, and TCRdb kept only the in-frame ones, dropping some. The sample lists over 65,000 clones; around four fifths were seen once. The source material was PBMCs, sampled around atezolizumab (anti-PD-L1) treatment. The receptors here all came from a man between 65 and 85 years old with urothelial cancer.

This clone was picked up one time. The chain carries TRBV11-2 and TRBJ2-1; weak D call: TRBD2 (6 bases). The CDR3 spans 14 residues. The germline V gene encodes CDR1 SGHAT and CDR2 FQNNGV. V was shortened by 6 bases and J by 7 bases, with 16 bases between the two germline ends. CDR3 DNA: TGTGCCAGCAGAGGACCCCCGGAGGGGAATGAGCAGTTCTTC. The encoded protein is CASRGPPEGNEQFF.

This clone was observed a handful of times. The gene calls are TRBV28 and TRBJ1-1; D is possibly TRBD1 (6 bases). Germline lookup yields CDR1 MDHEN and CDR2 SYDVKM. The ends were cut back, 8 bases at V and 2 bases at J, with 9 bases in the middle. The CDR3 loop spans 12 amino acids. The CDR3 DNA follows: TGTGCCAGCGAGGACAGAAACACTGAAGCTTTCTTT. Amino acids: CASEDRNTEAFF.

V and J are TRBV7-2 and TRBJ2-1; D possibly corresponds to TRBD1 (6 bases). V dropped 2 bases and J dropped 1 base, with 15 bases sitting between them. The germline V gene encodes CDR1 SGHTA and CDR2 FQGNSA. The CDR3 is made up of 17 amino acids. The CDR3 loop is CASSLNPGHLSYNEQFF. The CDR3 DNA sequence: TGTGCCAGCAGCTTAAACCCGGGACACCTTTCCTACAATGAGCAGTTCTTC.

CDR3 nucleotides: TGTGCCAGCAGTTCCCCGGGACAGGGCTGGTACGAGCAGTACTTC. It specifies CASSSPGQGWYEQYF. The chain is built from TRBV6-6 and TRBJ2-7; 9 nucleotides agree with TRBD1. J was trimmed by 4 bases and V by 4 bases; bases with no gene match: 8. CDR3 length: 15 amino acids. The germline gives CDR1 MNHNY, CDR2 SVGAGI (reference sequence).

The chain has TRBV28 and TRBJ2-1; maybe TRBD2 (6 bases). The CDR3 runs 15 residues. Deletions cut 3 bases from V and 7 bases from J, with 16 bases between. The germline V gene has CDR1 MDHEN and CDR2 SYDVKM. The CDR3, as DNA: TGTGCCAGCAGTTTCCCCCAGGAGCGGGCGAATGAGCAGTTCTTC. Translating gives CASSFPQERANEQFF.

The V call is TRBV29-1, the J call TRBJ2-1, with D perhaps TRBD2 (5 bases). The CDR3 has 14 residues. V lost 6 bases and J 7 bases, leaving 19 bases between the germline ends. CDR1 is SQVTM, CDR2 ANQGSEA, per germline. The CDR3 reads CSVSPRLAGNEQFF. CDR3 DNA: TGCAGCGTCTCCCCCCGGCTAGCTGGGAATGAGCAGTTCTTC.

This chain links TRBV11-2 with TRBJ2-1; TRBD2 matches 10 bases. The germline gives CDR1 SGHAT, CDR2 FQNNGV. V lost 5 bases and J lost 7; bases outside the gene matches: 11. The CDR3 is 16 amino acids. The CDR3 nucleotides are TGTGCCAGCAGCCCTATAGCGGGAGGCCTTGGGAATGAGCAGTTCTTC. Amino acid sequence: CASSPIAGGLGNEQFF.